This T cell receptor beta chain derives from a study of cytomegalovirus exposure and HLA in healthy donors (dated by TCRdb to the late 2010s). With regard to the full study: An earlier analysis of some 500 of the donors reported about 250 Gb of sequence data and 100 million to 140 million unique TCR beta sequences from some 180 million T cells. About 320 gigabases of sequencing data and 78 million or so unique TCR sequences were included in an early release covering 500 to 750 HLA-typed donors. The genetic ancestry cluster associated with self-reported Caucasian donors included around four fifths of the approximately 430 genotyped donors. The study aimed to test whether cataloging public T cell receptors could reveal signatures of past pathogen exposure. The T cell repertoires of 670 or so subjects were profiled by immunosequencing and related to cytomegalovirus serostatus. Besides the first cohort of roughly 640 subjects, a separate validation cohort made up of 120 different subjects was used. To predict cytomegalovirus infection status, the study combined high-throughput TCR immunosequencing, statistical association of individual TCRs with disease status, and machine learning. In a later analysis, previously published TCR beta repertoires from 600 to 850 donors were re-analyzed and high-resolution HLA genotyping was added so that TCR occurrence patterns could be studied. The later analysis used no new phenotypic data to find candidate immune exposures, relying instead on TCR beta sequences and their occurrence across donors. An earlier analysis of about 600 of the donors used high-throughput TCR beta sequencing to judge whether each TCR beta V gene segment behaved as functional or pseudogenic. Donor age, sex, ethnicity and CMV serostatus were compiled together with the repertoire data. A later genetic analysis used genome-wide SNP genotypes for 398 of the 666 donors, treating that subset as a discovery cohort. All discovery cohort repertoires had been generated on a single sequencing platform. Class I and class II HLA loci were covered by the typing at four-digit resolution. The number of donors typed differed by locus, with about 629-640 for A, B, C, DRB1 and DQB1, more than 500 for DQA1, over 600 for DPA1, and approximately 470 for DPB1. Because of strong linkage in the cohort, roughly five DR-DQ haplotypes were treated as single units for association and clustering. Across around 400 genotyped donors of the cohort, an average of approximately 240,000 unique TCR beta nucleotide sequences per donor were sequenced, and about a sixth of those sequences were non-productive. Overall study outcomes, separate from this receptor: In a later analysis, HLA-associated TCR beta chains were found to be more clonally expanded and to have lower generation probabilities than equally common non-associated chains. A further reported finding was that TCR beta sequences accurately predicted the HLA-A and HLA-B alleles for most subjects in the first cohort. A total of some 180 TCR beta chains were listed by the study as associated with cytomegalovirus. An earlier analysis of 587 of the donors showed that most TCR beta V segments appeared in productive rearrangements either about 87% or about 30% of the time, which broadly matched IMGT annotations. According to a later analysis, parvovirus B19, influenza, CMV and Epstein-Barr virus appeared linked to several top co-occurrence clusters. A later genetic analysis reported fewer N-insertions in productive TCRs among donors in an Asian-associated ancestry cluster than the roughly 650-donor mean. This cohort had only TCR beta chains sequenced, and the lack of alpha or paired-chain data limited which features could be detected. The 87-base-pair reads could not distinguish some IMGT-functional V segments, including TRBV6-2 and TRBV6-3, so those segments were excluded. Most TCR sequences were observed very rarely across donors, whereas some public TCRs were present in many individuals. It was suggested by the authors that the approach could potentially be generalized to other disease states and immunological phenotypes. HLA typing was unavailable for some donors at each locus, so association tests used only the typed subset. Strong co-occurrence of HLA alleles, especially DR and DQ, made assigning TCR associations to individual alleles difficult. The classifier was reported to diagnose cytomegalovirus status with high specificity and sensitivity in both the original and validation cohorts. The presence/absence analyses assumed that sequencing depth was roughly uniform across donors, and that assumption may not be true. The sequencing pipeline was judged likely to have produced a cluster of highly shared sequence variants as a technical artifact. A later analysis found that TCR association rates varied across HLA loci, with DRB1 alleles showing the most associated TCRs and HLA-C alleles the fewest. Because counts were too low, 15 to 20 rarely observed V segments, including chromosome 9 orphons, were excluded from the earlier analysis of several hundred of the donors. The only immune exposure information available for the cohort was CMV serostatus. In a later analysis, 15,000 to 20,000 TCR beta sequences were associated with specific HLA alleles at a false discovery rate of 0.05. Linkage disequilibrium might explain the correlated functional status among segregating V segments, but an unknown experimental factor could not be excluded. Most CMV-associated TCR beta chains appeared to be HLA-restricted in a later analysis, and the HLA associations seemed to be driven largely by CMV exposure. Three of the identified cytomegalovirus-associated TCR beta chains were confirmed in vitro to be specific for cytomegalovirus antigens. In a later genetic analysis, a missense DCLRE1C variant was associated with V-gene and J-gene trimming of TCR beta chains, and the association was replicated in an independent cohort.

As regards this clone: There is no known antigen for this receptor. No much larger clone is present one base from it, and per-base qualities are unavailable.

In total, fewer than 750 healthy bone marrow donors made up the cohort. Cohort members were all nominally healthy when sampled, although unrecorded immune exposures were likely present. The donor was CMV seronegative and belonged to the group of 352 seronegative cohort members. A peripheral blood sample was provided by each donor, and peripheral blood mononuclear cells were used for TCR beta sequencing. The Qiagen DNeasy Blood Extraction Kit was used to extract genomic DNA from the blood cell samples. The library was made by the immunoSEQ multiplex PCR assay. The multiplex PCR relied on a mix of 60 forward primers for TCR Vbeta segments and 13 reverse primers for TCR Jbeta segments. The CDR3 region of rearranged TCR beta genes was amplified from genomic DNA by a multiplex PCR assay. Amplified TCR beta libraries were sequenced as 87-base-pair reads on the Illumina HiSeq System. The authors' pipeline ran thus. A later analysis counted about 76 million unique TCR beta chains across the 650 to 800 repertoires, and about 10 million of these chains were shared by at least two donors. A nearest-neighbor algorithm error-corrected the raw reads and collapsed the reads into unique sequences, merging closely related sequences to remove PCR and sequencing errors. CDR3 sequences were aligned to IMGT reference sequences to assign V, D and J gene segments. For a sequence to be retained, at least a six-nucleotide match to both a V gene segment and a J gene segment was required. A rearrangement counted as productive if the CDR3 had no stop codons and remained in frame with V and J, and every other rearrangement counted as non-productive. Following IMGT convention, CDR3 was defined as the stretch from the second conserved V-encoded cysteine to the conserved J-encoded phenylalanine. In an earlier analysis of around 540 of the donors, sequences lacking an unambiguous match to a single V gene segment were excluded. An earlier analysis of roughly 590 of the donors called V segments functional above 56.7% productive rearrangements and segregating when the between-donor standard deviation exceeded 5%. A statistical classification framework was built for diagnosing cytomegalovirus status from the catalog of TCR beta chain sequences. V and J gene assignment, in a later analysis, came from comparing TCR nucleotide sequences with IMGT/GENE-DB human TR gene sequences. The TCRdist pipeline was used in a later analysis to assign CDR3 sequences and most-parsimonious VDJ recombination scenarios. In a later analysis, each TCR beta chain was defined by its CDR3 amino acid sequence together with its V-gene family, and reads without a unique V-gene family were excluded. In a later analysis, a few hundred highly shared, low-generation-probability nucleotide sequences were removed to address suspected cross-contamination and a sequencing artifact. In a later analysis, a clonal expansion index for each public chain was calculated from normalized within-repertoire ranks of inferred template counts. In a later analysis, generation probabilities were computed with a VDJ recombination model fitted to out-of-frame rearrangements, and the resulting probabilities were checked against IGoR. In a later analysis, TCR-TCR, TCR-HLA and TCR-CMV co-occurrence was scored with hypergeometric tests, and a repertoire-size bias correction was applied to TCR pairs. In a later analysis, false discovery rates were estimated by permuting HLA or CMV assignments 20 times. In a later analysis, co-occurring TCRs were grouped using DBSCAN, and TCRdist sequence similarity was added for clustering within HLA-allele-positive subsets. Co-occurrence clustering excluded repertoires with fewer than 30,000 or more than 120,000 public chains, plus five with anomalous nucleotide sharing. The immuneACCESS repertoire file appears here via TCRdb, limited to in-frame rearrangements. These files lack a portion of the clones; in checked studies, under half of the deficit traces to unresolved V genes, and the cause of the others is not known. The V and J calls and clone size are taken from that table; D and trimming were inferred from the DNA. The sample data list fewer than 200,000 clones, and approximately 79% of these were observed just once. In total, the top ten clones hold roughly 1.4% of the sample.

CDR1 is given as MNHEY and CDR2 as SMNVEV, both from the germline V gene (reference sequence). V is cut back by 4 bases and J by 3 bases, with 8 bases in the junction unmatched. The CDR3 covers 15 residues, taking in both the cysteine and the phenylalanine. Of all the DNA, just the CDR3 is kept, 45 bases in frame from base 1. The clonotype comes from a man between 60 and 70 years old in good health and CMV-seronegative. The sequenced sample was PBMCs. The rearranged segments are TRBV27 and TRBJ2-7, and TRBD2 matches 8 of the central bases. In nucleotide form, the sequence is TGTGCCAGCAGTTCCCTAGCGGGCCCAGACTACGAGCAGTACTTC. Its translation is CASSSLAGPDYEQYF.